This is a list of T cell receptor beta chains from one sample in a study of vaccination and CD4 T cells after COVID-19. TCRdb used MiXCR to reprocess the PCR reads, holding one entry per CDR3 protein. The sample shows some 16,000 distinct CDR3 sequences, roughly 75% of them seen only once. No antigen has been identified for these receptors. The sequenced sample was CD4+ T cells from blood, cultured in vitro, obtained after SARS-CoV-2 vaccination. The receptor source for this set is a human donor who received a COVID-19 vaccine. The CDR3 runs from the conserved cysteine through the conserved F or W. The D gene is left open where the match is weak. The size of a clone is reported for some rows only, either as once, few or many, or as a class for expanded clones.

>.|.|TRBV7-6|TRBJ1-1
CASSLKSNAEAFF
TGTGCCAGCAGCTTAAAGAGTAACGCTGAAGCTTTCTTT
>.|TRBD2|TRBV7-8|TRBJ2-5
CASSPRLAGGRVETQYF
TGTGCCAGCAGCCCGCGACTAGCGGGGGGGCGAGTAGAGACCCAGTACTTC
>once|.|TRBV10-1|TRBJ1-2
CASSDFESNYGYTF
TGCGCCAGCAGTGATTTCGAATCTAACTATGGCTACACCTTC
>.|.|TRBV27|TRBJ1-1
CASRSAGLMNTEAFF
TGTGCCAGCAGATCGGCGGGTTTAATGAACACTGAAGCTTTCTTT
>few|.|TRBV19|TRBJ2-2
CASSMARNTGELFF
TGTGCCAGTAGTATGGCTAGGAACACCGGGGAGCTGTTTTTT
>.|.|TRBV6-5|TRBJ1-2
CASSYSGGGDYGYTF
TGTGCCAGCAGTTACTCCGGGGGGGGCGACTATGGCTACACCTTC
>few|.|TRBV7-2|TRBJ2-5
CASSFRQETQYF
TGTGCCAGCAGCTTCCGTCAGGAGACCCAGTACTTC
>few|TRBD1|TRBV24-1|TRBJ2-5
CATSDAKGGVETQYF
TGTGCCACCAGTGATGCCAAAGGGGGCGTCGAGACCCAGTACTTC
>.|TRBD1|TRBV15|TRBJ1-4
CATSIDRDEKLFF
TGTGCCACCAGCATAGACAGGGACGAAAAACTGTTTTTT
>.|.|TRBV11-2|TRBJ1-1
CASSFLMNTEAFF
TGTGCCAGCAGCTTTTTGATGAACACTGAAGCTTTCTTT
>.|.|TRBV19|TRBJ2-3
CASRWDTTDTQYF
TGTGCCAGTAGGTGGGACACCACAGATACGCAGTATTTT
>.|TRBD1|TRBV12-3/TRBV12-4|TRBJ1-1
CASSKTGIGFF
TGTGCCAGCAGCAAGACAGGGATCGGCTTCTTT
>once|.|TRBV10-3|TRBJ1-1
CAISGELAEAFF
TGTGCCATCTCGGGAGAGTTAGCTGAAGCTTTCTTT
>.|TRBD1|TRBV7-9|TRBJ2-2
CASSPPGTEGLFF
TGTGCCAGCAGCCCGCCCGGGACAGAGGGGCTGTTTTTT
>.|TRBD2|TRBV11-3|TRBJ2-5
CASSAGLAVKETQYF
TGTGCCAGCAGCGCGGGACTAGCGGTTAAAGAGACCCAGTACTTC
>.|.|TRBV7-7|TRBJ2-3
CASSLLNTDTQYF
TGTGCCAGCAGCTTACTGAACACAGATACGCAGTATTTT
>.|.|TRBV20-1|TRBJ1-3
CSARDEGGGSGNTIYF
TGCAGTGCTAGAGATGAAGGCGGGGGATCTGGAAACACCATATATTTT
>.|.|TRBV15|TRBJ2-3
CATKNLTDPSTDTQYF
TGTGCCACCAAAAATCTAACAGACCCTAGCACAGATACGCAGTATTTT
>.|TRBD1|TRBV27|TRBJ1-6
CASSIDRGYSPLHF
TGTGCCAGCAGCATTGACAGGGGCTATTCACCCCTCCACTTT
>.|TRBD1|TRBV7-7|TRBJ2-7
CASSLGTGETYEQYF
TGTGCCAGCAGCTTAGGGACAGGGGAGACTTACGAGCAGTACTTC
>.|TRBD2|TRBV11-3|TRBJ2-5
CASSLSTSAPQETQYF
TGTGCCAGCAGCCTTTCGACTAGCGCACCTCAAGAGACCCAGTACTTC
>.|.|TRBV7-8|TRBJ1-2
CASSLARVVGYGYTF
TGTGCCAGCAGCTTAGCCAGGGTCGTAGGCTATGGCTACACCTTC
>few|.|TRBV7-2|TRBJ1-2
CASSFRPNSGGYTF
TGTGCCAGCAGCTTTCGACCAAATAGTGGCGGCTACACCTTC
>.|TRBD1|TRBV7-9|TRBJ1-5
CASSSTDPTGNSNQPQHF
TGTGCCAGCAGCTCGACTGATCCGACAGGGAATAGCAATCAGCCCCAGCATTTT
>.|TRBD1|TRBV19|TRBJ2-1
CASSDISGQSYNEQFF
TGTGCCAGTAGTGATATTTCGGGACAGTCCTACAATGAGCAGTTCTTC
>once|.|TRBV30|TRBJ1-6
CAWIRDTTYNSPLHF
TGTGCCTGGATCCGGGACACGACCTATAATTCACCCCTCCACTTT
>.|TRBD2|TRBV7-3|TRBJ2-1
CASSPSGLAGVTEQFF
TGTGCCAGCAGCCCAAGTGGGCTAGCGGGGGTCACTGAGCAGTTCTTC
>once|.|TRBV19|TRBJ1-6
CASTTVYNSPLHF
TGTGCCAGTACGACAGTCTATAATTCACCCCTCCACTTT